The TCR beta chain described here comes from a study of cytotoxic CD8 clonotypes in ibrutinib-treated CLL. Whole-study context: Patients attained about 25 partial and 2 complete responses; at median approximately 70 months, about 14 remained remitted while around twelve progressed. Whole-study findings and limits: Among the clonotypes, public ones were uncommon and contracted or held stable on treatment.

V was pared by 0 bases and J by 0 bases, with 6 bases between. Germline V lookup: CDR1 SGHVS, CDR2 FNYEAQ. This CDR3 region has 15 residues. This clone was seen only once. The antigen remains undetermined. TCRdb keeps only in-frame clones here, not all; method: immunoSEQ multiplex PCR. This table holds roughly 60,000 clones, approximately 71% found once. This clonotype was sampled from a human donor with chronic lymphocytic leukemia. This specimen was PBMCs, taken after 12 months of ibrutinib treatment. The chain has TRBV7-6 and TRBJ2-1; D unclear. The CDR3 here is CASSLAPSSYNEQFF. The CDR3 DNA sequence: TGTGCCAGCAGCTTAGCCCCGAGCTCCTACAATGAGCAGTTCTTC.